The following is a T cell receptor beta chain sequence with its context. V was shortened by 6 bases and J by 12 bases, with 9 bases between the two germline ends. This CDR3 has 10 residues. CDR1 and CDR2 (germline): MNHNY, SVGAGI (reference sequence). The data derive from a study of shared clonotypes between healthy human individuals. Clones were read by immunoSEQ multiplex PCR, and TCRdb kept only the in-frame ones, dropping some. Counted here are roughly 2.2 million clones, approximately 93% occurring once; the ten biggest clones make up about 0.39%. The sample was naive CD4+ T cells from PBMCs. Subset indicated: CD45RA+ positively selected. The sequence was obtained from a man between 18 and 29 years old in good health. Some clones in this sample may be carry-over from other donors' samples. The chain is built from TRBV6-6 and TRBJ2-1; D gene uncertain. The CDR3 is CASSNGPQFF. CDR3 coding DNA: TGTGCCAGCAGCAACGGACCGCAGTTCTTC.